This passage covers 15 T cell receptor beta chains from one sample sequenced in a study of T cell clonality in common variable immunodeficiency. Clones were sequenced by immunoSEQ multiplex PCR, and TCRdb holds only the in-frame ones, with some missing. This sample has tens of thousands of clones and no singletons, with around 0.8% in the ten largest. Sequencing was carried out using peripheral blood mononuclear cells. The source of these receptors is a person aged 18 to 69 in good health.

This clone was detected many times. At one end, the junction sequence differs from germline, possibly due to a read error. The missing CDR3 end, 3 residues past where the read stops, is filled in from the germline J gene. The chain has TRBV7-3 and TRBJ2-7; maybe TRBD2 (7 bases). The germline V gene encodes CDR1 SGHTA and CDR2 FQGTGA. This CDR3 is 16 amino acids long. CDR3 DNA (partial): TGTGCCAGCAGCTTAGATGGGGGGGCCAACTCCTTCGAG. The encoded protein is CASSLDGGANSFE. Given in full, the CDR3 is CASSLDGGANSFEQYF.

This clone was seen repeatedly, ten times or more. Sequencing ends 3 residues short of the CDR3 end; the germline J gene provides the rest. V usage is TRBV5-4 and J usage is TRBJ2-2; a weak D match, TRBD2 (5 bases). This CDR3 region has 15 residues. CDR1 is SGHNT, CDR2 YYREEE, per germline (reference sequence). Trimming removed 4 bases from V and 4 bases from J, with 14 bases in between. The sequenced part of the CDR3 DNA is TGTGCCAGCAGCCCGACCCCCAGCGGCACCGGGGAG. Translating gives CASSPTPSGTGE. The whole CDR3 sequence is CASSPTPSGTGELFF.

The sample holds many counts of this clone. Read coverage stops 3 residues before the CDR3 terminus; the germline J gene supplies the remainder. This rearrangement joins TRBV5-1 to TRBJ1-2; TRBD1 aligns across 9 bases. Trimming at V came to 6 bases and at J to 7 bases, leaving 10 bases not matched to a gene. Germline CDR1 SGHRS, CDR2 YFSETQ. This CDR3 contains 14 residues. CDR3 region: CASTAGQGVGGYTF. The CDR3 bases that were read are TGCGCCAGCACAGCGGGACAGGGAGTTGGTGGC.

This clone was seen many times. One junction end disagrees with the germline gene, perhaps due to a read error. The chain's CDR3 is CASGLAGGWNEQFF. CDR3 DNA, as far as it was read: TGTGCCAGCGGCTTAGCGGGAGGGTGGAATGAG. The rearrangement uses TRBV7-3 and TRBJ2-1, with TRBD2 matching over 11 bases. The read falls 3 residues short of the CDR3 end, and the missing part is taken from the germline J gene. Germline V lookup: CDR1 SGHTA, CDR2 FQGTGA. The CDR3 runs 14 residues.

This clone was detected ten times or more. The missing CDR3 end, 3 residues past where the read stops, is filled in from the germline J gene. The chain links TRBV18 to TRBJ1-2, with D possibly being TRBD1 (6 bases). This CDR3 is built from 14 residues. V was cut by 6 bases and J by 4 bases, with 15 bases left in between. The germline CDR1 and CDR2 sequences are KGHSH and LQKENI. The CDR3 DNA, read in part, is TGTGCCAGCTCCCCCAAGGACAGTAGCTATGGC. It is translated as CASSPKDSSYG. The CDR3 reads in full as CASSPKDSSYGYTF.

This clone was recorded many times. Sequencing ends 3 residues short of the CDR3 end; the germline J gene provides the rest. This chain joins TRBV29-1 and TRBJ1-1, with D possibly being TRBD1 (6 bases). Germline V CDR1 and CDR2: SQVTM, ANQGSEA. The V and J ends lost 6 bases and 5 bases respectively, with 10 bases between them. This CDR3 region has 11 residues. CDR3: CSVAGVTEAFF. Incomplete CDR3 DNA: TGCAGCGTGGCAGGGGTGACTGAA.

This clone was seen a few times. The read is 3 residues too short to cover the CDR3 end, so that end is filled in from the germline J gene. The chain combines TRBV20-1 with TRBJ1-3, with 10 bases that match TRBD1. Germline CDR1 DFQATT, CDR2 SNEGSKA (reference sequence). The CDR3 totals 17 residues. Losses at the gene ends were 7 bases for V and 0 bases for J; bases not matched to a gene: 12. CDR3 bases read: TGCAGTGTTACTAAGGGACAGGGGACCGCCTCTGGAAACACC. Translating it yields CSVTKGQGTASGNT. The entire CDR3 protein reads CSVTKGQGTASGNTIYF.

In its sample, this clone was seen many times. The read terminates 3 residues before the CDR3 end, so the remaining end is supplied by the germline J gene. V is TRBV30 and J is TRBJ1-6; 9 bases fit TRBD1. The CDR3 length is 14 residues. CDR1 and CDR2 (germline): GTSNPN, SVGIG (reference sequence). The trim removed 4 bases at V and 7 bases at J, leaving 5 bases unmatched. The CDR3 protein is CAWNLGQGNSPLHF. The CDR3 DNA, read in part, is TGTGCCTGGAACCTAGGACAGGGGAATTCACCC.

In the case of this clone: The read ends 3 residues before the CDR3 terminus; that terminus is restored from the germline J gene. This chain uses TRBV6-1 with TRBJ1-6; TRBD1 might be the D (5 bases). Germline CDR1 MNHNS, CDR2 SASEGT. The germline V and J ends were trimmed by 0 bases and 6 bases, with 9 bases remaining between them. The CDR3 is 15 residues long. CDR3 sequence: CASSEATAFNSPLHF. Partial CDR3 DNA: TGTGCCAGCAGTGAAGCGACAGCTTTTAATTCACCC.

As regards this clone: The CDR3 extends 3 residues past the end of the read, so its final part is completed from the germline J gene. The chain carries TRBV5-1 and TRBJ2-5, with 7 positions matching TRBD1. Germline lookup yields CDR1 SGHRS and CDR2 YFSETQ. Trimming removed 4 bases from V and 1 base from J; junction bases left unmatched: 4. This CDR3 spans 14 amino acids. CDR3 sequence: CASSVDRPQETQYF. The DNA read from the CDR3 is TGCGCCAGCAGCGTGGACAGGCCCCAAGAGACC. The whole variable domain, remainder taken from reference TRBV5-1 and TRBJ2-5, is KAGVTQTPRYLIKTRGQQVTLSCSPISGHRSVSWYQQTPGQGLQFLFEYFSETQRNKGNFPGRFSGRQFSNSRSEMNVSTLELGDSALYLCASSVDRPQETQYFGPGTRLLVL.

This clone was recorded many times. The CDR3 end lies 3 residues beyond the end of the read and is filled in from the germline J gene. J is TRBJ2-4 and V is TRBV20-1; 9 bases match TRBD1. Germline V gives CDR1 DFQATT, CDR2 SNEGSKA (reference sequence). The CDR3 totals 12 residues. After removal of 7 bases from V and 6 bases from J, the junction contained 4 bases not matched to a gene. The CDR3 protein is CSGRDRANIQYF. Incomplete CDR3 DNA: TGCAGTGGCCGGGACAGGGCAAACATT.

The table lists this clone with many counts. The read is 3 residues too short to cover the CDR3 end, so that end is filled in from the germline J gene. V gene TRBV18 combines with J gene TRBJ2-3; D is undetermined. Per the germline V gene, CDR1 is KGHSH and CDR2 is LQKENI. V shed 3 bases and J shed 6 bases, with 7 bases lying between them. The CDR3 is 12 residues long. CDR3 DNA, as far as it was read: TGTGCCAGCTCACCCATCATGGATACG. Protein sequence: CASSPIMDT. The whole CDR3 region reads CASSPIMDTQYF.

Ten or more counts support this clone. The read stops 3 residues short of the end of the CDR3; the missing end is completed from the germline J gene. The rearrangement joins TRBV6-2 or TRBV6-3 to TRBJ1-3; a possible D gene is TRBD1 (6 bases). The germline CDR1 and CDR2 sequences are MNHEY and SVGEGT. The ends were cut back, 5 bases at V and 5 bases at J, with 16 bases in the middle. The CDR3 spans 15 residues. The CDR3 DNA, read in part, is TGTGCCAGCAGTGAGAGCCCAGGGGCCCGAAACACC. This translates into CASSESPGARNT. The full CDR3 reads CASSESPGARNTIYF.

There are many counts of this clone. The CDR3 goes on 3 residues after the read ends, and that part is filled in from the germline J gene. This rearrangement joins TRBV10-3 to TRBJ2-4; 7 bases align to TRBD1. The CDR3 spans 13 residues. Germline V gives CDR1 ENHRY, CDR2 SYGVKD. J was trimmed by 9 bases and V by 10 bases; bases with no gene match: 12. This CDR3 reads CATSQGDLSIQYF. CDR3 DNA (partial): TGTGCCACAAGCCAGGGGGACCTCAGCATT.

Ten or more counts support this clone. Read data end 3 residues before the CDR3 end; the end is taken from the germline J gene. The genes are TRBV6-1 and TRBJ2-3; D gene ambiguous. CDR1 MNHNS and CDR2 SASEGT come from the germline V gene. CDR3 length equals 14 residues. Trimming took 1 base from V and 4 from J, leaving 9 bases between them. The chain's CDR3 is CASSEGSVPDTQYF. Incomplete CDR3 DNA: TGTGCCAGCAGTGAAGGGAGCGTTCCAGATACG.